Shown below are 18 T cell receptor beta chains from a single sample sequenced in a study of cytomegalovirus exposure and HLA in healthy donors. The PCR made use of 60 Vbeta and 13 Jbeta primers. TCRdb's table, derived via immunoSEQ multiplex PCR, lists solely in-frame clones and lacks some. The data show 100,000 to 150,000 clones, 55% to 75% seen once. Sequencing was performed on PBMCs. Source of these receptors: a woman in her 40s in good health and CMV-seropositive.

The gene calls are TRBV27 and TRBJ1-2, with D maybe TRBD1 (5 bases). Germline-derived CDR1 and CDR2 are MNHEY and SMNVEV (reference sequence). Trimming removed 4 bases from V and 4 bases from J, with 13 bases in between. CDR3 length: 14 amino acids. This CDR3 reads CASSWGGTSYGYTF. CDR3 in DNA: TGTGCCAGCAGTTGGGGCGGTACGAGCTATGGCTACACCTTC.

The rearrangement links TRBV7-9 to TRBJ2-7; 9 nucleotides agree with TRBD1. CDR3 length: 15 amino acids. Trimming removed 5 bases from V and 1 base from J; junction bases left unmatched: 6. CDR1 SEHNR and CDR2 FQNEAQ come from the germline V gene (reference sequence). This CDR3 reads CASSLGQGISYEQYF. The CDR3 DNA is TGTGCCAGCAGCCTCGGACAGGGGATTTCCTACGAGCAGTACTTC.

The chain joins TRBV7-9 to TRBJ1-1; 8 bases agree with TRBD1. V trimming: 5 bases; J trimming: 4 bases; junction bases outside the gene matches: 9. The length of the CDR3 is 15 residues. Germline loops: CDR1 SEHNR, CDR2 FQNEAQ (reference sequence). CDR3 region: CASSLRDRMFTEAFF. The CDR3 DNA sequence: TGTGCCAGCAGCCTCCGGGACAGGATGTTCACTGAAGCTTTCTTT.

V and J are TRBV6-6 and TRBJ2-7, with 12 bases that match TRBD1. The CDR3 covers 15 residues. Looked up from germline, CDR1 is MNHNY and CDR2 is SVGAGI (reference sequence). With V trimmed by 7 bases and J by 0 bases, 4 bases remained unmatched. Here the CDR3 DNA reads TGTGCCAGCAAAATGGGACAGGGGGCCTCCTACGAGCAGTACTTC. This encodes CASKMGQGASYEQYF.

The chain recombines TRBV10-2 with TRBJ1-1; perhaps TRBD1 as D (5 bases). Trimming cost V 7 bases and J 7 bases, with 16 bases left between them. The CDR3 runs 13 residues. Germline V gives CDR1 WSHSY, CDR2 SAAADI. CDR3 sequence: CASKGGEDREAFF. The CDR3 nucleotides read TGCGCCAGCAAAGGAGGGGAGGACCGTGAAGCTTTCTTT.

This chain uses TRBV18 with TRBJ1-2; D possibly corresponds to TRBD1 (5 bases). This CDR3 is built from 17 residues. With 1 base removed from V and 8 bases from J, the gap between germline ends came to 23 bases. Per the germline V gene, CDR1 is KGHSH and CDR2 is LQKENI. This CDR3 is CASSPRFQGSGPGGYTF. CDR3 DNA: TGTGCCAGCTCACCACGATTCCAGGGCAGCGGGCCGGGGGGCTACACCTTC.

CDR3 sequence reads: CASSLASGGNTGELFF. The CDR3, as DNA: TGTGCCAGCAGCTTAGCTAGCGGGGGGAATACCGGGGAGCTGTTTTTT. The V and J genes are TRBV7-8 and TRBJ2-2; 10 positions match TRBD2. The trim removed 0 bases at V and 5 bases at J, leaving 3 bases unmatched. This CDR3 region has 16 residues. The germline V gene has CDR1 SGHVS and CDR2 FQNEAQ.

This chain connects TRBV2 to TRBJ1-2; perhaps TRBD1 as D (5 bases). The germline V gene encodes CDR1 SNHLY and CDR2 FYNNEI. The CDR3 spans 15 residues. V shed 0 bases and J shed 8 bases, with 16 bases lying between them. Here the CDR3 reads CASSEALTGEVGYTF. The CDR3 bases are TGTGCCAGCAGTGAAGCGCTTACGGGGGAAGTGGGCTACACCTTC.

The chain carries TRBV7-3 and TRBJ2-1; 9 nucleotides match TRBD2. CDR3 size: 15 residues. Germline CDR1 and CDR2: SGHTA and FQGTGA. Trimming at V came to 2 bases and at J to 9 bases, leaving 8 bases not matched to a gene. For the CDR3, the DNA is TGTGCCAGCAGCTTAGGCGGGGGGGCCGGTACTGAGCAGTTCTTC. Protein product: CASSLGGGAGTEQFF.

The chain joins TRBV7-7 to TRBJ2-5, with 9 positions matching TRBD2. This CDR3 spans 16 amino acids. Germline V gene lookup returns CDR1 SSHAT and CDR2 FNYEAQ (reference sequence). V shed 5 bases, J shed 1 base, and the junction held 8 bases outside the gene matches. For the CDR3, the DNA is TGTGCCAGCAGCCAGGGAGCGGGGGGTAGCCAAGAGACCCAGTACTTC. Translating gives CASSQGAGGSQETQYF.

The chain links TRBV9 to TRBJ1-2; the D gene is possibly TRBD1 (6 bases). The CDR3 is made up of 12 amino acids. The V gene's germline CDR1 is SGDLS and CDR2 YYNGEE. The V end lost 6 bases, the J end lost 6 bases, and 12 bases lay between the germline ends. The CDR3 DNA reads as TGTGCCAGCAAACGGGACATCGATGGCTACACCTTC. Protein sequence: CASKRDIDGYTF.

The gene calls are TRBV7-6 and TRBJ2-1; D may be TRBD2 (7 bases). The V gene's germline CDR1 is SGHVS and CDR2 FNYEAQ. The CDR3 length is 16 residues. V lost 5 bases, J lost 2 bases, and 16 bases lay in between. In DNA form, the CDR3 reads TGTGCCAGCAGCCCGCGGACGGGGGGCCCCTACAATGAGCAGTTCTTC. It codes for CASSPRTGGPYNEQFF.

V is TRBV5-6 and J is TRBJ1-2; the match to TRBD1 covers 7 bases. V shed 3 bases and J 4 bases; nucleotides not matched to a gene: 9. Germline values: CDR1 SGHDT, CDR2 YYEEEE. There are 15 residues in the CDR3. CDR3 in amino acids: CASSWGGTALYGYTF. The CDR3 DNA reads as TGTGCCAGCAGCTGGGGTGGGACAGCCCTCTATGGCTACACCTTC.

The V gene is TRBV7-6, the J gene TRBJ1-4; 10 nucleotides line up with TRBD1. Germline assignment: CDR1 SGHVS and CDR2 FNYEAQ. The CDR3 has 17 amino acids. The V gene end was trimmed by 2 bases and the J gene end by 7 bases; junction bases not matched to a gene: 10. The CDR3 loop is CASSLFGTGDLGEKLFF. The CDR3 DNA reads TGTGCCAGCAGCTTATTTGGGACAGGGGACCTGGGTGAAAAACTGTTTTTT.

The chain couples TRBV15 to TRBJ1-2; 7 bases are a match to TRBD1. CDR3 size: 15 residues. CDR1 is LNHNV and CDR2 is YYDKDF in the germline V gene (reference sequence). The V segment lost 5 bases and the J segment 8 bases; nucleotides outside the gene matches: 14. The CDR3 loop reads CATSGSEGASGGYTF. CDR3 bases: TGTGCCACCAGCGGCTCTGAGGGGGCCTCTGGGGGCTACACCTTC.

The rearrangement joins TRBV29-1 to TRBJ1-5, with TRBD1 matching 7 bases. The germline CDR1 and CDR2 sequences are SQVTM and ANQGSEA. This CDR3 is built from 14 residues. J was trimmed by 3 bases and V by 7 bases; bases with no gene match: 9. The DNA for the CDR3 is TGCAGCGCCTCGTCAGGGGGGAACAATCAGCCCCAGCATTTT. Amino acids: CSASSGGNNQPQHF.

This rearrangement joins TRBV4-2 to TRBJ1-1; 7 bases map to TRBD1. This CDR3 spans 13 amino acids. CDR1 is LGHNA, CDR2 YNFKEQ, per germline. V dropped 4 bases and J dropped 7; count of bases not matched to a gene: 6. Here the CDR3 DNA reads TGTGCCAGCAGCCTTGACAGGGTCTTTGAAGCTTTCTTT. This encodes CASSLDRVFEAFF.

The V and J genes are TRBV4-1 and TRBJ2-3; 11 bases agree with TRBD2. V gave up 6 bases and J gave up 4 bases; unmatched junction bases: 15. The CDR3 consists of 18 residues. The V gene's germline CDR1 is MGHRA and CDR2 YSYEKL. CDR3 amino acids: CASRRYLSSGGPADTQYF. In DNA, the CDR3 is TGCGCCAGCAGGCGATACCTTTCTAGCGGGGGGCCCGCAGATACGCAGTATTTT.